This note documents a single T cell receptor (beta chain) sequence. What it binds is not known. This record comes from a study of OX40 agonist ivuxolimab in advanced cancers. Study results and caveats: Researchers report that CD8+ T cells had, on average, more expanded clones than CD4+.

Between the trimmed V and J ends, which lost 0 bases and 2 bases, there was a span of 5 bases. The length of the CDR3 is 13 residues. Germline V gene data show CDR1 as GTSNPN and CDR2 as SVGIG (reference sequence). Here immunoSEQ multiplex PCR was the method, and the copy in TCRdb shows in-frame clones only, minus some. The sample lists under 75,000 clones; 85% to 90% were seen once. The receptor was derived from an adult with an advanced solid tumor such as melanoma, head and neck, liver or kidney cancer. This chain uses TRBV30 with TRBJ2-1; D is unclear. Sample: CD4+ or CD8+ T cells sorted from blood, taken in a trial of the OX40 agonist ivuxolimab. CDR3 sequence: CAWSVYTYNEQFF. The CDR3 region has the DNA TGTGCCTGGAGTGTGTATACCTACAATGAGCAGTTCTTC. Filled out from reference TRBV30 and TRBJ2-1, the complete variable domain reads SQTIHQWPATLVQPVGSPLSLECTVEGTSNPNLYWYRQAAGRGLQLLFYSVGIGQISSEVPQNLSASRPQDRQFILSSKKLLLSDSGFYLCAWSVYTYNEQFFGPGTRLTVL.